This T cell receptor (beta chain) was documented in a study of a mutant IDH1 vaccine in newly diagnosed glioma. Overall study context: Vaccinations, eight in total, occurred in weeks 1, 3, 5, 7, 11, 15, 19, 23. Earlier therapy was either radiotherapy, temozolomide, or both, and most got both. Patients got their first vaccination 4-6 weeks after radiotherapy alone, or with temozolomide cycles.

Trimming shortened V by 0 bases and J by 0 bases, and 6 bases separated the two germline ends. Germline loops: CDR1 SGHTA, CDR2 FQGTGA. The CDR3 runs 15 residues. Described time point: week 5, during vaccination. Mutant IDH1 20-mer peptide, at 300 ug, made up each vaccine dose, with topical imiquimod. As to this clone: Its antigen is unidentified.

Measured with immunoSEQ multiplex PCR; TCRdb has only the in-frame clones, and not every one. The profile shows 70,000 to 90,000 clones, 75% to 95% of them singletons. This specimen consisted of PBMCs, obtained from a glioma patient whose treatment included an IDH1 peptide vaccine. V is TRBV7-3 and J is TRBJ2-1; D remains unclear. This clonotype was obtained from a woman aged 45-59 years with glioma. The CDR3 DNA sequence: TGTGCCAGCAGCTTAACCAGCTACTCCTACAATGAGCAGTTCTTC. Its protein product is CASSLTSYSYNEQFF. Combining the CDR3 with reference TRBV7-3 and TRBJ2-1 gives the whole variable domain GAGVSQTPSNKVTEKGKYVELRCDPISGHTALYWYRQSLGQGPEFLIYFQGTGAADDSGLPNDRFFAVRPEGSVSTLKIQRTERGDSAVYLCASSLTSYSYNEQFFGPGTRLTVL.